This TCR beta chain was documented in a study of OX40 agonist ivuxolimab in advanced cancers. Whole-study context: Partial responses occurred in three patients (one hepatocellular carcinoma, two cutaneous melanoma).

General study findings and limits: Relative to CD4+, CD8+ T cells held more expanded clones on average.

About this clone itself: The antigen is undetermined.

Trimming took off 0 bases at V and 8 bases at J, with 13 bases between the two ends. The CDR3 loop spans 14 amino acids. The V gene's germline CDR1 is ENHRY and CDR2 SYGVKD. Assay used: immunoSEQ multiplex PCR; TCRdb lists only in-frame clones, some missing. The sample has more than 55,000 clones, around 86% seen once; the top ten hold approximately 4%. The chain links TRBV10-3 to TRBJ1-2, with unresolved D. This specimen consisted of CD4+ or CD8+ T cells sorted from blood, obtained in a trial of the OX40 agonist ivuxolimab. This clonotype was sampled from an adult with an advanced solid tumor such as melanoma, head and neck, liver or kidney cancer. The CDR3 bases are TGTGCCATCAGTGAGTCCGTACAAACGAAGGGCTACACCTTC. This codes for CAISESVQTKGYTF.